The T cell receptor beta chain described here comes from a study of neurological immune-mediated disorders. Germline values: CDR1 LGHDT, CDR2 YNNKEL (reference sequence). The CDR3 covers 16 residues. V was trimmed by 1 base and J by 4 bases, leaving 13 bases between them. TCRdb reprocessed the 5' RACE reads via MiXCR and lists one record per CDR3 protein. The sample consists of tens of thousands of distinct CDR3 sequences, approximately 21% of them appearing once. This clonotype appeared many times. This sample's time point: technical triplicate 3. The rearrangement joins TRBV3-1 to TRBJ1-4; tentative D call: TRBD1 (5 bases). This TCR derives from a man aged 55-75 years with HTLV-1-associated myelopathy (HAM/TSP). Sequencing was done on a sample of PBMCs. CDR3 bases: TGTGCCAGCAGCCAAGCTCGGATGACAGTTAATGAAAAACTGTTTTTT. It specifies CASSQARMTVNEKLFF.